The TCR beta chain under discussion was sequenced for a study of blood T cells in healthy people across ages. Study-wide results and caveats: Underestimates were what the diversity estimates from one million T cells were considered to be.

The use of a sample-barcoded 5' primer and a J-beta primer mix characterized a second PCR of 7 to 11 cycles. TCRdb used MiXCR to reprocess the 5' RACE reads, holding one entry per CDR3 protein. Of around 1,000,000 distinct CDR3 sequences detected, around 25% appear once; the ten largest clones hold less than 0.85%. Only a few counts were recorded for this clonotype. Its antigen is as yet unknown. These data also formed part of another study, on T cells of mothers and their children.

Material: blood. This sequence was found in a girl aged 2-10 years in good health.

The CDR3 DNA is TGTGCCAGCAGCTGGACTAGCGAGGGGGCAGATACGCAGTATTTT. Residues: CASSWTSEGADTQYF. The chain carries TRBV7-3 and TRBJ2-3; 9 bases line up with TRBD2. The germline CDR1 and CDR2 sequences are SGHTA and FQGTGA. The CDR3 has 15 amino acids. J lost 4 bases, V lost 4 bases, and 6 bases had no gene match.